This TCR beta chain originates from a study of T cells after yellow fever vaccination. Generation of TCR cDNA used 5'RACE template switching (which added a universal primer site and UMIs). TCRdb recomputed calls from the 5' RACE reads with MiXCR, one row per CDR3 protein. The table records hundreds of thousands of distinct CDR3 sequences, roughly 14% of them present only once. The CDR3 is 16 residues long. The V gene's germline CDR1 is MNHNS and CDR2 SASEGT. Trimming stripped 6 bases from V and 2 bases from J, with 20 bases between. Regarding the study as a whole: Clones that expanded after primary vaccination mostly reappeared after the booster (around 96% CD4, roughly 87% CD8). By day 5 rather than day 15, the secondary response had peaked, though it was weaker. A small share of clonotypes appeared in both CD4 and CD8 compartments.

This clonotype appeared once. Its specificity is unknown. The chain recombines TRBV6-1 with TRBJ2-7, with D tentatively TRBD1 or TRBD2 (5 bases each). The source is a man aged 25-45 years who received the YFV17D yellow fever vaccine. The material sequenced was PBMCs, taken on the day of the yellow fever booster vaccination. As DNA, the CDR3 is TGTGCCAGCAGAGAGCCTTTGGGACGTAAAACCTACGAGCAGTACTTC. This translates into CASREPLGRKTYEQYF.